This T cell receptor beta chain originates from a study of cytomegalovirus exposure and HLA in healthy donors. General study points: The productive fraction for most TCR beta V segments was about 90% or about 30% in an earlier analysis. Later, an analysis showed that TCR beta chains associated with HLA were more clonally expanded than others that were equally common. Specificity of a few CMV-associated chains for CMV antigens was verified in vitro.

Donors were nominally healthy when sampled, though unrecorded immune exposures were likely. The PCR ran on 60 Vbeta and 13 Jbeta primers. Here immunoSEQ multiplex PCR was the method, and the copy in TCRdb shows in-frame clones only, minus some. The sample shows some 180,000 clones, roughly 80% of them seen only once. This clone has only a few counts. Its target is unknown. A junction end diverges from the germline sequence, so it may reflect a read error. Sequencing input: PBMCs. The source is a woman between 18 and 29 years old in good health and CMV-seronegative.

For the CDR3, the DNA is TGCGCCAGCAGCGAAGAGGTTTTCGGGGGGAACACTGAAGCTTTCTTT. Translating it yields CASSEEVFGGNTEAFF. The V gene is TRBV4-1, the J gene TRBJ1-1; tentative D call: TRBD1 (5 bases). The CDR3 has 16 amino acids. Germline assignment: CDR1 MGHRA and CDR2 YSYEKL.